Detailed here is one TCR beta chain. Source study methods: Reference gene primer amplification in the assay estimated nucleated cell counts. Profiling relied on immunoSEQ multiplex PCR, and the TCRdb table lists in-frame clones only, not all of them. V and J calls and clone size are given by that table; D and trimming were obtained from the DNA. The sample contains some 700,000 clones, approximately 90% of which appear only once. This specimen belongs to a study of blood T cell repertoires in COVID-19. Looking at the study overall: Sites across the United States, Italy and Spain contributed samples from acute and convalescent COVID-19. T cells, B-cell-depleted T cells, or PBMCs supplied cDNA or gDNA.

Trimming took 3 bases from V and 12 from J, leaving 12 bases between them. Germline CDR1 is SQVTM and CDR2 is ANQGSEA. The CDR3 loop spans 11 amino acids. V and J are TRBV29-1 and TRBJ2-4; D may be TRBD2 (5 bases). Sequenced: peripheral blood. This TCR came from a woman between 18 and 29 years old with acute or convalescent COVID-19. Written as DNA, the CDR3 is TGCAGCGTTGAGACTCGACTACATCAGTACTTC. Its translation: CSVETRLHQYF.